Listed below are T cell receptor beta chains from one sample, sequenced in a study of OX40 agonist ivuxolimab in advanced cancers. Sequencing used immunoSEQ multiplex PCR; TCRdb keeps in-frame clones, though not all of them. The sample gives about 79,000 clones, around 94% of which show up once; around 10% is in the top ten. The source was CD4+ or CD8+ T cells sorted from blood, collected in a trial of the OX40 agonist ivuxolimab. The receptors derive from an adult with an advanced solid tumor such as melanoma, head and neck, liver or kidney cancer. Each CDR3 is given with its conserved first and last residue. A D gene is named only where the DNA matches it firmly. Rows may omit the clone size; those that give it use once, few, many or a size class.

CDR3aa: CASSVRGGNQPQHF; CDR3nt: TGTGCCAGCAGTGTAAGGGGTGGAAATCAGCCCCAGCATTTT; v_gene: TRBV2; abundance: -; j_gene: TRBJ1-5; d_gene: -
CDR3aa: CASSQVTDRTDTQYF; CDR3nt: TGCGCCAGCAGCCAAGTAACAGACCGCACAGATACGCAGTATTTT; v_gene: TRBV4-3; abundance: -; j_gene: TRBJ2-3; d_gene: -
CDR3aa: CASSELGTVYEQYF; CDR3nt: TGCGCCAGCAGCGAACTCGGGACAGTTTACGAGCAGTACTTC; v_gene: TRBV10-2; abundance: -; j_gene: TRBJ2-7; d_gene: TRBD1
CDR3aa: CASSASWAAQAFF; CDR3nt: TGTGCCAGCAGCGCCAGTTGGGCGGCCCAAGCTTTCTTT; v_gene: TRBV7-9; abundance: -; j_gene: TRBJ1-1; d_gene: -
CDR3aa: CAIRGGNEQYF; CDR3nt: TGTGCCATTAGAGGGGGCAACGAGCAGTACTTC; v_gene: TRBV28; abundance: -; j_gene: TRBJ2-7; d_gene: TRBD1
CDR3aa: CASSSSLSYEQYF; CDR3nt: TGCGCCAGCAGCTCGAGTTTATCCTACGAGCAGTACTTC; v_gene: TRBV5-1; abundance: -; j_gene: TRBJ2-7; d_gene: -
CDR3aa: CASRHRGGRLETQYF; CDR3nt: TGTGCCAGCAGACACCGTGGCGGGAGACTCGAGACCCAGTACTTC; v_gene: TRBV5-4; abundance: -; j_gene: TRBJ2-5; d_gene: TRBD2
CDR3aa: CASSSSLGQGASNEQFF; CDR3nt: TGTGCCAGCAGCTCTAGCTTGGGACAGGGGGCGTCCAATGAGCAGTTCTTC; v_gene: TRBV11-2; abundance: -; j_gene: TRBJ2-1; d_gene: TRBD1
CDR3aa: CASSEMWGLAADTQYF; CDR3nt: TGTGCCAGCAGCGAGATGTGGGGACTAGCGGCAGATACGCAGTATTTT; v_gene: TRBV7-9; abundance: -; j_gene: TRBJ2-3; d_gene: TRBD2
CDR3aa: CASSSGTLEAFF; CDR3nt: TGTGCCAGCAGCTCCGGGACACTCGAAGCTTTCTTT; v_gene: TRBV7-8; abundance: few; j_gene: TRBJ1-1; d_gene: -
CDR3aa: CASTRPGGPNEQFF; CDR3nt: TGTGCCAGCACCCGCCCGGGGGGGCCCAATGAGCAGTTCTTC; v_gene: TRBV28; abundance: -; j_gene: TRBJ2-1; d_gene: TRBD2
CDR3aa: CASSFGTSGYNEQFF; CDR3nt: TGTGCCAGCAGCTTTGGGACTAGCGGGTACAATGAGCAGTTCTTC; v_gene: TRBV5-6; abundance: -; j_gene: TRBJ2-1; d_gene: TRBD2
CDR3aa: CASSEGILYEQYF; CDR3nt: TGTGCCAGCAGCGAGGGGATACTCTACGAGCAGTACTTC; v_gene: TRBV7-6; abundance: -; j_gene: TRBJ2-7; d_gene: -
CDR3aa: CASSLMRVSTDTQYF; CDR3nt: TGTGCCAGCAGCTTAATGCGGGTCAGCACAGATACGCAGTATTTT; v_gene: TRBV7-3; abundance: -; j_gene: TRBJ2-3; d_gene: -
CDR3aa: CASSFMGVTYEQYF; CDR3nt: TGTGCCAGCAGCTTCATGGGGGTTACCTACGAGCAGTACTTC; v_gene: TRBV7-8; abundance: -; j_gene: TRBJ2-7; d_gene: -
CDR3aa: CASSLGGLANEQFF; CDR3nt: TGTGCCAGCAGCTTAGGAGGTCTAGCGAATGAGCAGTTCTTC; v_gene: TRBV7-9; abundance: -; j_gene: TRBJ2-1; d_gene: -
CDR3aa: CASSQDTTDTQYF; CDR3nt: TGCGCCAGCAGCCAGGATACCACAGATACGCAGTATTTT; v_gene: TRBV4-3; abundance: -; j_gene: TRBJ2-3; d_gene: -
CDR3aa: CASSFEGTYEQYF; CDR3nt: TGTGCCAGCAGTTTTGAGGGGACCTACGAGCAGTACTTC; v_gene: TRBV28; abundance: -; j_gene: TRBJ2-7; d_gene: -
CDR3aa: CSARGGHGYTF; CDR3nt: TGCAGTGCTAGAGGAGGGCACGGCTACACCTTC; v_gene: TRBV20-1; abundance: -; j_gene: TRBJ1-2; d_gene: -
CDR3aa: CASSQIGGNQPQHF; CDR3nt: TGTGCCAGCAGCCAAATAGGGGGCAATCAGCCCCAGCATTTT; v_gene: TRBV4-2; abundance: -; j_gene: TRBJ1-5; d_gene: -
CDR3aa: CASSPRLGNEQFF; CDR3nt: TGTGCCAGCAGTCCAAGACTAGGCAATGAGCAGTTCTTC; v_gene: TRBV27; abundance: -; j_gene: TRBJ2-1; d_gene: -
CDR3aa: CASSLEGAGAWGTQYF; CDR3nt: TGCGCCAGCAGCTTGGAAGGTGCGGGAGCCTGGGGGACGCAGTATTTT; v_gene: TRBV5-1; abundance: -; j_gene: TRBJ2-3; d_gene: TRBD2
CDR3aa: CAESGRFYNEQFF; CDR3nt: TGTGCCGAATCAGGGCGATTCTACAATGAGCAGTTCTTC; v_gene: TRBV7-7; abundance: -; j_gene: TRBJ2-1; d_gene: -
CDR3aa: CASSYNRLVGGWNEQFF; CDR3nt: TGTGCCAGCAGCTATAACCGACTAGTTGGGGGTTGGAATGAGCAGTTCTTC; v_gene: TRBV5-6; abundance: -; j_gene: TRBJ2-1; d_gene: -
CDR3aa: CASSLALGQGLTGELFF; CDR3nt: TGTGCCAGCAGCTTGGCGTTGGGACAGGGGTTGACCGGGGAGCTGTTTTTT; v_gene: TRBV5-6; abundance: -; j_gene: TRBJ2-2; d_gene: TRBD1
CDR3aa: CASSIRGGGSPLHF; CDR3nt: TGTGCCAGTAGTATCAGGGGAGGCGGTTCACCCCTCCACTTT; v_gene: TRBV19; abundance: -; j_gene: TRBJ1-6; d_gene: -
CDR3aa: CASSPRGASSYNEQFF; CDR3nt: TGTGCCAGCAGCCCGAGGGGAGCGTCTTCCTACAATGAGCAGTTCTTC; v_gene: TRBV5-6; abundance: -; j_gene: TRBJ2-1; d_gene: -
CDR3aa: CASSFLTGSYEQYF; CDR3nt: TGTGCCAGCAGCTTTCTGACAGGGTCCTACGAGCAGTACTTC; v_gene: TRBV5-6; abundance: once; j_gene: TRBJ2-7; d_gene: TRBD1
CDR3aa: CASSSRLAEADTQYF; CDR3nt: TGTGCCAGCAGCTCGAGACTAGCGGAGGCGGATACGCAGTATTTT; v_gene: TRBV7-9; abundance: -; j_gene: TRBJ2-3; d_gene: TRBD2
CDR3aa: CASSSPGLTEAFF; CDR3nt: TGTGCCAGCAGCTCCCCAGGTTTGACTGAAGCTTTCTTT; v_gene: TRBV7-9; abundance: -; j_gene: TRBJ1-1; d_gene: -
CDR3aa: CASSQQGRANVLTF; CDR3nt: TGTGCCAGCAGCCAACAGGGTAGGGCCAACGTCCTGACTTTC; v_gene: TRBV5-4; abundance: -; j_gene: TRBJ2-6; d_gene: -
CDR3aa: CASSLEGAPNYGYTF; CDR3nt: TGCGCCAGCAGCCTGGAGGGGGCCCCTAACTATGGCTACACCTTC; v_gene: TRBV5-1; abundance: -; j_gene: TRBJ1-2; d_gene: TRBD1
CDR3aa: CASSLQGAYTGELFF; CDR3nt: TGCGCCAGCAGCTTACAGGGAGCGTACACCGGGGAGCTGTTTTTT; v_gene: TRBV4-1; abundance: -; j_gene: TRBJ2-2; d_gene: -
CDR3aa: CASSIEGSSYEQYF; CDR3nt: TGTGCCAGTAGTATAGAGGGGTCCTCCTACGAGCAGTACTTC; v_gene: TRBV19; abundance: -; j_gene: TRBJ2-7; d_gene: -
CDR3aa: CASSITGLGDSNQPQHF; CDR3nt: TGTGCCAGCAGCATAACCGGACTGGGAGATAGCAATCAGCCCCAGCATTTT; v_gene: TRBV7-9; abundance: -; j_gene: TRBJ1-5; d_gene: -
CDR3aa: CASSVGWQTYEQYF; CDR3nt: TGTGCCAGCAGCGTAGGGTGGCAGACCTACGAGCAGTACTTC; v_gene: TRBV9; abundance: once; j_gene: TRBJ2-7; d_gene: -
CDR3aa: CASSHLLPGAGQGANTEAFF; CDR3nt: TGCGCCAGCAGTCACCTCCTCCCAGGCGCCGGACAGGGGGCGAACACTGAAGCTTTCTTT; v_gene: TRBV23-1; abundance: -; j_gene: TRBJ1-1; d_gene: TRBD1
CDR3aa: CASSLVTGARASYNEQFF; CDR3nt: TGTGCCAGCAGCTTGGTTACGGGGGCTAGAGCATCCTACAATGAGCAGTTCTTC; v_gene: TRBV5-5; abundance: once; j_gene: TRBJ2-1; d_gene: -
CDR3aa: CASSTTTQETQYF; CDR3nt: TGTGCCAGCAGCACGACTACCCAAGAGACCCAGTACTTC; v_gene: TRBV5-4; abundance: -; j_gene: TRBJ2-5; d_gene: -
CDR3aa: CASSLAPGEVTEAFF; CDR3nt: TGTGCCAGCAGCTTAGCCCCTGGGGAGGTGACTGAAGCTTTCTTT; v_gene: TRBV7-9; abundance: once; j_gene: TRBJ1-1; d_gene: -
CDR3aa: CASSAGGHYTEAFF; CDR3nt: TGTGCCAGCAGTGCCGGGGGACACTACACTGAAGCTTTCTTT; v_gene: TRBV6-1; abundance: -; j_gene: TRBJ1-1; d_gene: -